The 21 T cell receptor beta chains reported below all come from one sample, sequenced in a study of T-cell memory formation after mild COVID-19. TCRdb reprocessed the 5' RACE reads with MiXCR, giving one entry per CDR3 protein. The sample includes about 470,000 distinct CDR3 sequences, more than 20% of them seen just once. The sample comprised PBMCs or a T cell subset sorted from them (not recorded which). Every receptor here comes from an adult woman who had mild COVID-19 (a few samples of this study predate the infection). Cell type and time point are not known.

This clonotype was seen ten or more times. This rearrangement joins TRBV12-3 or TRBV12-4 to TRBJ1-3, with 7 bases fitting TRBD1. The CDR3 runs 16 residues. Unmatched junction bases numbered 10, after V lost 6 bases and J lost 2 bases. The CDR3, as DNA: TGTGCCAGCAGCCACGACAGGGTGGGAACTGGAAACACCATATATTTT. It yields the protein CASSHDRVGTGNTIYF.

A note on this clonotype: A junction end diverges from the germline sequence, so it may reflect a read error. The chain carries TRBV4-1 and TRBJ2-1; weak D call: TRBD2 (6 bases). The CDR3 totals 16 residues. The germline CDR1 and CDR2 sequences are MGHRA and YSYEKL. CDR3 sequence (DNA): TGCGCTAGCAGCCAACCCCAGGACGGGGCGGGGAGGGAGCAGTTCTTC. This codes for CASSQPQDGAGREQFF.

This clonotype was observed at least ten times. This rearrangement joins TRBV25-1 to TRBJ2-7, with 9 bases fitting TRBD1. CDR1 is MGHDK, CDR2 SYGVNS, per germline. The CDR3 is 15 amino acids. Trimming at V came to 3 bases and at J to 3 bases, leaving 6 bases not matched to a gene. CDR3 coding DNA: TGTGCCAGCAGTGAGCCGGGACAGGGAAACTACGAGCAGTACTTC. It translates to CASSEPGQGNYEQYF.

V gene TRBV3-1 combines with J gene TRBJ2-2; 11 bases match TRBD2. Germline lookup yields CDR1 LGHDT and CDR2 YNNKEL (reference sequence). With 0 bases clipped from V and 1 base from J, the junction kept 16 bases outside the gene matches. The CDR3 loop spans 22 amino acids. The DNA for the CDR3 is TGTGCCAGCAGCCAAGATAACCCTCCCGAACTAGCGGGGGCCGGGAACACCGGGGAGCTGTTTTTT. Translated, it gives CASSQDNPPELAGAGNTGELFF.

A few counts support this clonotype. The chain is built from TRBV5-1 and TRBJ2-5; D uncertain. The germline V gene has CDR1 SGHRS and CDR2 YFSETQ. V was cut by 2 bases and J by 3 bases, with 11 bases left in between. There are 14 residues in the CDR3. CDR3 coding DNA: TGCGCCAGCAGCTTCTGGGATCGTGAAGAGACCCAGTACTTC. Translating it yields CASSFWDREETQYF.

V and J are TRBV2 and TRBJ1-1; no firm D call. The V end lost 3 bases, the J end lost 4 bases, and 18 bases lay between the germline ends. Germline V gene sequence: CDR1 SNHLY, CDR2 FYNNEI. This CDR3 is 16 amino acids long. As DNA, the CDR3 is TGTGCCAGCAGTGAGTTGTACCCAGGAGTCGGCACTGAAGCTTTCTTT. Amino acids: CASSELYPGVGTEAFF.

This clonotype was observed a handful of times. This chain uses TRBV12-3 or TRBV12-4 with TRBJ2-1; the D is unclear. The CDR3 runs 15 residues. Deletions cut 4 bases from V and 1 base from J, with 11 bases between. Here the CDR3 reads CASSSLRVSYNEQFF. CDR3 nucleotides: TGTGCCAGCAGTTCCTTACGGGTGTCCTACAATGAGCAGTTCTTC.

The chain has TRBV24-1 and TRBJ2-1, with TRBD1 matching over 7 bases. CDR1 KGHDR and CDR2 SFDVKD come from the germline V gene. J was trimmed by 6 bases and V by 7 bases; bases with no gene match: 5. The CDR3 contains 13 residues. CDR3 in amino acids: CATSLTGVNEQFF. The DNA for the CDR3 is TGTGCCACCAGCCTAACAGGGGTCAATGAGCAGTTCTTC.

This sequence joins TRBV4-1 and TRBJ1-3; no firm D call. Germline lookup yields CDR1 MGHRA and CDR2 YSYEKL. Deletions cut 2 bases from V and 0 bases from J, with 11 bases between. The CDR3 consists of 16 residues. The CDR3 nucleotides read TGCGCCAGCAGCCAAAGGACTGGTATCTCTGGAAACACCATATATTTT. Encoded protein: CASSQRTGISGNTIYF.

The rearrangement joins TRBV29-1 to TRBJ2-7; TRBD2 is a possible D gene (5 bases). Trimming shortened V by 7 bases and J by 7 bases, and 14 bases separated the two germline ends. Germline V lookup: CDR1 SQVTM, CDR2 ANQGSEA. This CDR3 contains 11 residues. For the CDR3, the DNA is TGCAGCGCCCGACGAGGAGGAGAGCAGTACTTC. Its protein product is CSARRGGEQYF.

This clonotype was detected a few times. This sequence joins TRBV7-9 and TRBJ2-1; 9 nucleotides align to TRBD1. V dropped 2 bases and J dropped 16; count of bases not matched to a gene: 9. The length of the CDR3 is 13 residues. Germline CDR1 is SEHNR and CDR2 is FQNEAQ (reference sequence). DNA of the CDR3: TGTGCCAGCAGCTTACATTCCGGGACAGGGTTTTTCTTC. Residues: CASSLHSGTGFFF.

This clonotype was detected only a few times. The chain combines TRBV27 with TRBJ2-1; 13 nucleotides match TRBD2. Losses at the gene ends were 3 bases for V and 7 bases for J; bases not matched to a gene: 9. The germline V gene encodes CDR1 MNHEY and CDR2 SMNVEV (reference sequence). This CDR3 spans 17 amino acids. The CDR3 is CASSFGTSGTVFNEQFF. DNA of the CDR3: TGTGCCAGCAGTTTCGGGACTAGCGGGACCGTTTTTAATGAGCAGTTCTTC.

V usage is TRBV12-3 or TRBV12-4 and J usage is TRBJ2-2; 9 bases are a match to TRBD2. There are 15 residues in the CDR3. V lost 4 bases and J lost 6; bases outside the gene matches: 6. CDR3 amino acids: CASSSGGRVPGELFF. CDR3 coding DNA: TGTGCCAGCAGTTCCGGCGGGAGGGTGCCCGGGGAGCTGTTTTTT.

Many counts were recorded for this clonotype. The CDR3 sequence: CASTVDGTGSYEQYF. The CDR3 DNA reads TGTGCCAGCACCGTAGATGGGACAGGCTCCTACGAGCAGTACTTC. The chain recombines TRBV6-2 or TRBV6-3 with TRBJ2-7; 8 bases match TRBD1. V lost 7 bases to trimming and J lost 0 bases; unmatched junction nucleotides: 8. The CDR3 covers 15 residues. CDR1 and CDR2 (germline): MNHEY, SVGEGT.

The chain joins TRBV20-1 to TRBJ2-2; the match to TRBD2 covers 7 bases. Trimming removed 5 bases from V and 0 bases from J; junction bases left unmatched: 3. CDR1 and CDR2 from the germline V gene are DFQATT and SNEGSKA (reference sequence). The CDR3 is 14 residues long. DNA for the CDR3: TGCAGTGCTTCCGGGACTACGAACACCGGGGAGCTGTTTTTT. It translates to CSASGTTNTGELFF.

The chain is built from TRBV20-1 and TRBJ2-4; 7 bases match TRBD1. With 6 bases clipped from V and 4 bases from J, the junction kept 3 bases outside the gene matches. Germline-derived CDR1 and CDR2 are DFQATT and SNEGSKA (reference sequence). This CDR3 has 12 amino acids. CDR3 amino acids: CSAEDRKNIQYF. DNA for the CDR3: TGCAGTGCGGAGGACAGGAAAAACATTCAGTACTTC.

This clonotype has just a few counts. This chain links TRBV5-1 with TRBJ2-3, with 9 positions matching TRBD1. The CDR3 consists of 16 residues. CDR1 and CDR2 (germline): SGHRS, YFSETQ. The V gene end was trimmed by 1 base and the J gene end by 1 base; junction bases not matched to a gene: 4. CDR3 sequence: CASSLTGGAGTDTQYF. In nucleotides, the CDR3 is TGCGCCAGCAGCTTGACAGGGGGCGCCGGCACAGATACGCAGTATTTT.

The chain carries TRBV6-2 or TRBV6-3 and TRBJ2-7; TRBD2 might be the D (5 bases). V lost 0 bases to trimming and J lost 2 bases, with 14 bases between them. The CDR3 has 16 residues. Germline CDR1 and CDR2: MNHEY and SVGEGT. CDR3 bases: TGTGCCAGCAGTTACTCGAAGGGAGTCTTCACCTACGAGCAGTACTTC. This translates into CASSYSKGVFTYEQYF.

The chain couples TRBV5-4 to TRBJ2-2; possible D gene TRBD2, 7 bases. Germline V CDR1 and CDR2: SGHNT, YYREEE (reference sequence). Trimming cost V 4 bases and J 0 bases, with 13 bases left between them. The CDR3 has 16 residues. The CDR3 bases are TGTGCCAGCAGCACACGAGGGGGGGCGAACACCGGGGAGCTGTTTTTT. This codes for CASSTRGGANTGELFF.

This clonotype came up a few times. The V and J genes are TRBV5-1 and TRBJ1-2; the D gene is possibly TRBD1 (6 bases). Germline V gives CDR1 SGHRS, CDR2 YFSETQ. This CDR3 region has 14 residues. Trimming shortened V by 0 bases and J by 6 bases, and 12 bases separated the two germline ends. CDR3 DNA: TGCGCCAGCAGCTTGGTGGCAGGGGAGGATGGCTACACCTTC. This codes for CASSLVAGEDGYTF.

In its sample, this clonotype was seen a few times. Here the CDR3 DNA reads TGTGCCAGCTCACCAAGCGGGAGTGGCACCGGGGAGCTGTTTTTT. Translation gives CASSPSGSGTGELFF. The chain employs TRBV18 and TRBJ2-2; 8 bases fit TRBD2. The CDR3 sequence is 15 residues long. Trimming removed 2 bases from V and 4 bases from J; junction bases left unmatched: 3. Germline loops: CDR1 KGHSH, CDR2 LQKENI.